This TCR beta chain was documented in a study of blood T cell dynamics during melanoma immunotherapy (TCRdb year 2020). About the full investigation: The patients had metastatic melanoma and were given first-line pembrolizumab or nivolumab plus ipilimumab as standard of care in the United Kingdom. To find early correlates of response, the study profiled the peripheral T cell receptor repertoires of patients with metastatic melanoma both before and after one cycle of checkpoint inhibitor therapy. Consecutive patients formed a training cohort, and a further independent group of patients from the same centre was pooled into an external validation set. The full study reports these points: The relatively small sample size was acknowledged as potentially limiting generalization of the results. Whether the T cell clones behind the repertoire changes were melanoma-specific or instead reflected general immune activation was something the study could not determine. Patients who later achieved disease control showed a bifurcated PBMC repertoire reorganization at W3, with increased clonality or increased diversity, unlike progressors.

In light of the paper, this sample's time point label describes: week 3, after first cycle of checkpoint inhibitor. Blood samples were taken at two points: before treatment (T0) and at week 3 (W3), which came after the first cycle of checkpoint blockade. Except for two patients with rapid clinical progression, response was assessed 12 weeks after the first infusion by RECIST 1.1; disease control meant complete response, partial response or stable disease. Patients with prior systemic cancer treatment, concomitant immunosuppressant therapy or synchronous other active malignancies were excluded. To track both circulating cells and T cell turnover, TCR beta was sequenced from bulk PBMC as well as from plasma cell-free DNA. PBMC were isolated from blood with Lymphoprep and SepMate tubes, followed by red cell lysis. DNA from PBMC and sorted T cell subsets was extracted with QIAamp DNA Blood Mini kits.

Every bulk PBMC sample was loaded with the same fixed amount of 350 ng of DNA. Following the manufacturer instructions, the immunoSEQ TCRb Assay kit was used to amplify TCR beta CDR3 sequences from genomic DNA. The KAPA Library Quantification Kit for Illumina platforms was used to quantify pooled libraries by qPCR. Sequencing of the pooled libraries was done on an Illumina NextSeq 500, with clustering at 0.6-1.1 pM. The paper's processing steps were these. Analysis of the TCR data relied on immunoSEQ ANALYZER and the R LymphoSeq package. A rearrangement efficiency score was calculated as productive divided by the sum of productive and non-productive CDR3 sequences. Clonality was measured with the Gini coefficient and diversity with the Renyi index at alpha=1, and both measures were compared pairwise between timepoints within each patient. Clonal relatedness used an edit distance of 3, and repertoire similarity used the Bhattacharyya coefficient, both computed in LymphoSeq. To classify response, a linear discriminant analysis based on week-3 changes in clonality and diversity was built using the R MASS and caret packages. TCRdb took over this immuneACCESS table, retaining in-frame rearrangements with V and J assigned. Such tables are incomplete; in checked studies, under half of the missing clones stem from an unresolved V gene, and the remainder is unexplained. V and J calls plus clone size are reproduced from that table; the DNA served to infer D and trimming. Recorded for this sample are several thousand clones; roughly 75% of them occurred a single time. The top ten clonotypes cover about 33% of the sample.

Comments on this clone: Its antigen is still unknown. Base quality data are lacking; no much larger clone is found one base away.

The TCR comes from a human donor with melanoma. The sequencing here drew on blood, taken from a patient treated with checkpoint blockade.

The CDR3 region has the sequence CASSPLWREGSDTQYF. In nucleotides, the sequence is TGTGCCAGCAGCCCTCTTTGGCGGGAGGGCTCAGATACGCAGTATTTT. This receptor chain uses TRBV7-6 and TRBJ2-3, with 9 bases aligning to TRBD2. Looking up the germline V gene yields CDR1 SGHVS and CDR2 FNYEAQ. After removal of 5 bases from V and 4 bases from J, the junction retains 10 bases not matched to a gene. The CDR3 runs 16 residues from the cysteine to the phenylalanine. Only the CDR3 part of the read is kept: 48 bases, read in frame from the first base.